This T cell receptor beta chain was captured in a study of cytomegalovirus exposure and HLA in healthy donors. Some clones are missing from TCRdb's copy, which holds only in-frame ones; the method was immunoSEQ multiplex PCR. The table includes roughly 140,000 clones, approximately 86% detected once. Remarks on this clone: The antigen is undetermined.

The CDR3 contains 15 residues. Between the trimmed V and J ends, which lost 5 bases and 4 bases, there was a span of 16 bases. Germline lookup yields CDR1 SGHAT and CDR2 FQDESV (reference sequence). Study-level points and caveats: That first-cohort TCR clusters tended to co-occur in the 90 to 150 validation repertoires was found in a later analysis.

The chain employs TRBV11-1 and TRBJ2-3, with a tentative D call TRBD2 (6 bases). The material sequenced was PBMCs. This receptor was taken from a woman under 30 in good health and CMV-seropositive. DNA for the CDR3: TGTGCCAGCAGCGACTTCCTAGCGCGCGCAGATACGCAGTATTTT. Translation: CASSDFLARADTQYF.